Below, 10 T cell receptor beta chains from the same sample are listed, as sequenced in a study of cytomegalovirus exposure and HLA in healthy donors. The data were produced by immunoSEQ multiplex PCR, yet TCRdb's version contains in-frame clones alone and is incomplete. In the table there are about 280,000 clones, over 75% of which are singletons. Sequenced input: PBMCs. The receptors shown here come from a woman between 18 and 29 years old in good health and CMV-seronegative.

The chain links TRBV5-1 to TRBJ2-2; 15 nucleotides line up with TRBD2. V dropped 3 bases and J dropped 3; count of bases not matched to a gene: 3. The V gene's germline CDR1 is SGHRS and CDR2 YFSETQ. This CDR3 spans 17 amino acids. The CDR3 sequence is CASSSGLAGGYTGELFF. The DNA of the CDR3 is TGCGCCAGCAGCTCAGGACTAGCGGGAGGGTACACCGGGGAGCTGTTTTTT.

The chain has TRBV9 and TRBJ1-1; D ambiguous. The CDR3 loop spans 13 amino acids. V was clipped by 0 bases and J by 4 bases, with 7 bases between them. Germline CDR1 SGDLS, CDR2 YYNGEE. The CDR3 DNA follows: TGTGCCAGCAGCGTAGCCATGGCCACTGAAGCTTTCTTT. Translation: CASSVAMATEAFF. Combining the CDR3 with reference TRBV9 and TRBJ1-1 gives the whole variable domain DSGVTQTPKHLITATGQRVTLRCSPRSGDLSVYWYQQSLDQGLQFLIQYYNGEERAKGNILERFSAQQFPDLHSELNLSSLELGDSALYFCASSVAMATEAFFGQGTRLTVV.

The rearrangement joins TRBV9 to TRBJ2-2, with 11 bases aligning to TRBD2. Germline-derived CDR1 and CDR2 are SGDLS and YYNGEE. V lost 2 bases, J lost 2 bases, and 8 bases stayed unmatched. The CDR3 has 18 residues. CDR3 protein: CASSVLGTSGGNTGELFF. In nucleotides, the CDR3 is TGTGCCAGCAGCGTTCTGGGCACTAGCGGGGGAAACACCGGGGAGCTGTTTTTT.

The genes are TRBV2 and TRBJ1-1, with D perhaps matching TRBD1 (6 bases). V dropped 9 bases and J dropped 1 base, with 9 bases sitting between them. Germline V gene lookup returns CDR1 SNHLY and CDR2 FYNNEI. The CDR3 totals 12 residues. The DNA of the CDR3 is TGTGCCAGGAGGACAGCGAACACTGAAGCTTTCTTT. Translating it yields CARRTANTEAFF.

J is TRBJ1-2 and V is TRBV4-1; maybe TRBD1 (5 bases). CDR1 and CDR2 (germline): MGHRA, YSYEKL. Trimming cost V 5 bases and J 0 bases, with 16 bases left between them. The CDR3 has 16 amino acids. The CDR3 sequence: CASSSGTRTTNYGYTF. The CDR3 DNA reads as TGCGCCAGCAGCTCAGGGACTCGTACGACTAACTATGGCTACACCTTC.

This sequence joins TRBV6-4 and TRBJ2-2, with 7 bases fitting TRBD2. J gave up 3 bases and V 5 bases, and 3 bases lay outside the gene matches. This CDR3 comprises 14 residues. Germline V gives CDR1 MRHNA, CDR2 SNTAGT. CDR3: CASSTAGDTGELFF. The CDR3 bases are TGTGCCAGCAGTACCGCGGGAGACACCGGGGAGCTGTTTTTT.

The chain carries TRBV27 and TRBJ1-1, with unresolved D. This CDR3 has 13 amino acids. Trimming shortened V by 5 bases and J by 2 bases, and 9 bases separated the two germline ends. Per the germline V gene, CDR1 is MNHEY and CDR2 is SMNVEV (reference sequence). CDR3 coding DNA: TGTGCCAGCAGTCTTAAAGCAAACACTGAAGCTTTCTTT. It is translated as CASSLKANTEAFF.

The chain recombines TRBV15 with TRBJ2-5; maybe TRBD1 (6 bases). V lost 7 bases and J lost 4, with 13 bases in between. CDR1 LNHNV and CDR2 YYDKDF come from the germline V gene (reference sequence). CDR3 length equals 13 residues. CDR3 loop: CATTRGGRETQYF. The CDR3 DNA follows: TGTGCCACCACCCGAGGGGGACGAGAGACCCAGTACTTC.

This chain links TRBV27 with TRBJ2-7; 8 bases agree with TRBD2. After removal of 8 bases from V and 7 bases from J, the junction contained 7 bases not matched to a gene. This CDR3 has 12 amino acids. Germline V CDR1 and CDR2: MNHEY, SMNVEV (reference sequence). The CDR3: CASASGGREQYF. The CDR3 nucleotides are TGTGCCAGCGCCAGCGGGGGCCGGGAGCAGTACTTC.

The chain employs TRBV15 and TRBJ2-1; D not certain. CDR1 and CDR2 from the germline V gene are LNHNV and YYDKDF (reference sequence). This CDR3 region has 13 residues. V was pared by 2 bases and J by 9 bases, with 11 bases between. The CDR3 reads CATSRLLDSEQFF. The CDR3 DNA reads as TGTGCCACCAGCAGACTCCTTGATAGTGAGCAGTTCTTC. Drawing the rest from reference TRBV15 and TRBJ2-1, the complete variable domain is DAMVIQNPRYQVTQFGKPVTLSCSQTLNHNVMYWYQQKSSQAPKLLFHYYDKDFNNEADTPDNFQSRRPNTSFCFLDIRSPGLGDTAMYLCATSRLLDSEQFFGPGTRLTVL.